These 11 T cell receptor beta chains came from one sample sequenced in a study of cytomegalovirus exposure and HLA in healthy donors. The study ran its PCR with 60 Vbeta and 13 Jbeta primers. Measured with immunoSEQ multiplex PCR; TCRdb has only the in-frame clones, and not every one. Of some 150,000 clones listed, about 82% are singletons. Sequenced input: PBMCs. These receptors originate from a female donor in good health and CMV-seronegative.

This clone was found once. The chain has TRBV7-2 and TRBJ2-7; D not resolved. Germline V gene sequence: CDR1 SGHTA, CDR2 FQGNSA. V gave up 5 bases and J gave up 0 bases, with 23 bases separating them. CDR3 length equals 18 residues. The CDR3 spells CASSKKAVWATSSYEQYF. The CDR3 bases are TGTGCCAGCAGCAAAAAGGCTGTTTGGGCAACGAGCTCCTACGAGCAGTACTTC.

The chain recombines TRBV9 with TRBJ2-7; maybe TRBD1 (6 bases). Trimming cost V 4 bases and J 3 bases, with 11 bases left between them. This CDR3 has 13 amino acids. The germline V gene encodes CDR1 SGDLS and CDR2 YYNGEE. The CDR3 region is CASSPGQYYEQYF. The CDR3 DNA sequence: TGTGCCAGCAGCCCAGGACAGTACTACGAGCAGTACTTC.

In its sample, this clone was seen a few times. The chain is built from TRBV29-1 and TRBJ2-7; 9 bases match TRBD1. This CDR3 has 14 amino acids. J lost 0 bases, V lost 7 bases, and 7 bases had no gene match. Per the germline V gene, CDR1 is SQVTM and CDR2 is ANQGSEA. Here the CDR3 reads CSAQGGQGSYEQYF. The CDR3 DNA follows: TGCAGCGCCCAAGGGGGACAGGGCTCCTACGAGCAGTACTTC.

The chain couples TRBV27 to TRBJ2-5; 7 positions agree with TRBD2. Germline V lookup: CDR1 MNHEY, CDR2 SMNVEV (reference sequence). The CDR3 covers 15 residues. The V segment lost 1 base and the J segment 3 bases; nucleotides outside the gene matches: 5. The CDR3 sequence: CASSLFGLAEETQYF. In DNA, the CDR3 is TGTGCCAGCAGTTTATTCGGCCTAGCGGAAGAGACCCAGTACTTC.

The chain carries TRBV28 and TRBJ1-5, with TRBD1 identical over 10 bases. After removal of 6 bases from V and 4 bases from J, the junction contained 6 bases not matched to a gene. CDR1 is MDHEN, CDR2 SYDVKM, per germline. The CDR3 covers 15 residues. CDR3 sequence: CASSHRGQGNQPQHF. The CDR3 region has the DNA TGTGCCAGCAGCCATAGGGGACAGGGGAATCAGCCCCAGCATTTT.

V usage is TRBV18 and J usage is TRBJ1-2; no clear D gene. The V and J ends lost 3 bases and 4 bases respectively, with 15 bases between them. The CDR3 loop spans 15 amino acids. CDR1 KGHSH and CDR2 LQKENI come from the germline V gene. The CDR3 DNA reads as TGTGCCAGCTCACCTTCGGGGTTCATGAGCTATGGCTACACCTTC. The encoded protein is CASSPSGFMSYGYTF.

This chain links TRBV18 with TRBJ1-5; TRBD1 might be the D (6 bases). V was pared by 0 bases and J by 7 bases, with 19 bases between. Germline assignment: CDR1 KGHSH and CDR2 LQKENI. The CDR3 loop spans 17 amino acids. CDR3 nucleotides: TGTGCCAGCTCACCACCGGGGCCGGGGGGCGGAGGGCAGCCCCAGCATTTT. Translated, it gives CASSPPGPGGGGQPQHF.

This chain joins TRBV29-1 and TRBJ1-1; D not certain. Germline CDR1 and CDR2: SQVTM and ANQGSEA. V was trimmed by 3 bases and J by 0 bases, leaving 14 bases between them. The CDR3 loop spans 15 amino acids. Written as DNA, the CDR3 is TGCAGCGTTGACTCCCCGGACGGGATGAACACTGAAGCTTTCTTT. Translation: CSVDSPDGMNTEAFF.

The rearrangement uses TRBV30 and TRBJ1-1; D call uncertain. The CDR3 is made up of 15 amino acids. Trimming shortened V by 0 bases and J by 4 bases, and 15 bases separated the two germline ends. The germline CDR1 and CDR2 sequences are GTSNPN and SVGIG (reference sequence). CDR3 residues: CAWSVPPGGVTEAFF. The CDR3 DNA reads TGTGCCTGGAGTGTACCCCCCGGCGGGGTCACTGAAGCTTTCTTT.

The rearrangement joins TRBV6-1 to TRBJ1-1; D is unresolved. The CDR3 runs to 13 residues. Germline V CDR1 and CDR2: MNHNS, SASEGT. V was pared by 1 base and J by 12 bases, with 15 bases between. CDR3 amino acids: CASSEGGRTSPFF. In nucleotides, the CDR3 is TGTGCCAGCAGTGAAGGTGGAAGGACTAGCCCTTTCTTT.

This clone was observed a handful of times. The rearrangement joins TRBV2 to TRBJ2-2, with 9 bases matching TRBD1. Germline V gene sequence: CDR1 SNHLY, CDR2 FYNNEI. CDR3 length: 17 residues. V was pared by 6 bases and J by 6 bases, with 14 bases of the junction left unmatched. As DNA, the CDR3 is TGTGCCAGCAGACCCGGGACAGGGCGGACCAACGCCGGGGAGCTGTTTTTT. Amino acids: CASRPGTGRTNAGELFF.